This TCR beta chain emerged from a study of beta chain features in type 1 diabetes. The study's findings and limits: Diminished insertions and augmented deletions at VDJ junctions characterized type 1 diabetes patients. Shorter TCRB CDR3s, moderately but significantly so, marked every one of the four CD4+ subsets in Type 1 diabetes patients.

Expressed TCRB transcripts were sequenced after all isolated RNA was converted to cDNA. Roughly 3.4 million reads were obtained on average from naive, central memory and regulatory T cell samples. Generated by immunoSEQ multiplex PCR, the TCRdb table keeps only in-frame clones and is missing some. The sample has about 650,000 clones, over 10% seen once; the top ten hold around 0.12%. Once sorted, every population was more than 95% pure. This clone was recorded a few times. Its cognate antigen is unknown. Germline V gene lookup returns CDR1 LGHNA and CDR2 YSLEER. The CDR3 has 13 residues. Trimming removed 8 bases from V and 4 bases from J; junction bases left unmatched: 5.

The receptor was derived from a man aged 30 to 39 with type 1 diabetes. The V call is TRBV4-3, the J call TRBJ2-4, with 7 positions matching TRBD1. Material: naive CD4+ T cells from blood. The CDR3 is CASAVDRKNIQYF. CDR3 coding DNA: TGCGCCAGCGCGGTGGACAGGAAAAACATTCAGTACTTC.